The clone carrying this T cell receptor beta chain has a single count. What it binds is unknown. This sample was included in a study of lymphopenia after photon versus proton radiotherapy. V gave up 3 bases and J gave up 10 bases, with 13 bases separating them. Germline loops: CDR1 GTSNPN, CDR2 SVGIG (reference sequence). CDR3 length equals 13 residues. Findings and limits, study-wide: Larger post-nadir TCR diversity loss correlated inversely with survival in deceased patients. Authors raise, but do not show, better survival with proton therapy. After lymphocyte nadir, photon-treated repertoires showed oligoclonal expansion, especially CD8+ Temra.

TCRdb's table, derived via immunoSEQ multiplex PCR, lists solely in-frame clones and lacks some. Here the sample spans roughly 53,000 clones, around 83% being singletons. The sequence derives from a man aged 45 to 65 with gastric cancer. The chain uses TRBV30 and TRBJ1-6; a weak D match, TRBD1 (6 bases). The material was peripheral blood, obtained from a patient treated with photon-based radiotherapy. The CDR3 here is CAWRQGRNSPLHF. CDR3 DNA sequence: TGTGCCTGGAGACAGGGACGCAACTCACCCCTCCACTTT.